A single sample is the source of the 10 T cell receptor beta chains below, sequenced in a study of cytomegalovirus exposure and HLA in healthy donors. It was with 60 Vbeta and 13 Jbeta primers that the PCR ran. Method: immunoSEQ multiplex PCR; TCRdb's copy keeps in-frame clones and lacks some. This table holds 150,000 to 200,000 clones, about 80% found once. Sequenced sample: PBMCs. All receptors derive from a man younger than 45 in good health and CMV-seropositive.

The rearrangement links TRBV9 to TRBJ1-3, with D perhaps matching TRBD1 (6 bases). This CDR3 region has 16 residues. V was shortened by 0 bases and J by 0 bases, with 10 bases between the two germline ends. Germline V lookup: CDR1 SGDLS, CDR2 YYNGEE. The CDR3 coding sequence is TGTGCCAGCAGCGTAGTAACAGGGCTCTCTGGAAACACCATATATTTT. This translates into CASSVVTGLSGNTIYF.

This chain connects TRBV4-3 to TRBJ2-1, with D tentatively TRBD1 (6 bases). CDR1 is LGHNA and CDR2 is YSLEER in the germline V gene. V shed 1 base and J shed 7 bases, with 14 bases lying between them. The CDR3 has 15 residues. This chain's CDR3 is CASSQATGTSNEQFF. CDR3 DNA sequence: TGCGCCAGCAGCCAAGCTACAGGGACGAGTAATGAGCAGTTCTTC.

The V call is TRBV23-1, the J call TRBJ1-1, with 10 nucleotides matching TRBD1. TRBV23-1 is treated as an ORF (open reading frame) with a function not yet certain. The CDR3 covers 19 residues. J was trimmed by 4 bases and V by 4 bases; bases with no gene match: 18. The CDR3 sequence: CASSPRGDRGSEWRTEAFF. Written as DNA, the CDR3 is TGCGCCAGCAGTCCCCGCGGGGACAGGGGTTCTGAATGGCGCACTGAAGCTTTCTTT.

The V call is TRBV9, the J call TRBJ2-1; 8 bases line up with TRBD2. The V gene's germline CDR1 is SGDLS and CDR2 YYNGEE. With V trimmed by 0 bases and J by 4 bases, 3 bases remained unmatched. This CDR3 spans 15 amino acids. The CDR3 region is CASSVATSGYNEQFF. CDR3 bases: TGTGCCAGCAGCGTAGCCACTAGCGGATACAATGAGCAGTTCTTC.

The rearrangement links TRBV4-2 to TRBJ2-5; a weak D match, TRBD2 (6 bases). V was shortened by 4 bases and J by 0 bases, with 21 bases between the two germline ends. Germline CDR1 reads LGHNA; CDR2 reads YNFKEQ. This CDR3 is built from 18 residues. CDR3 sequence (DNA): TGTGCCAGCAGCCCTCTCGCAGGACTACCCGAGTACCAAGAGACCCAGTACTTC. Protein sequence: CASSPLAGLPEYQETQYF.

This chain links TRBV9 with TRBJ1-3; a possible D gene is TRBD1 (6 bases). Looked up from germline, CDR1 is SGDLS and CDR2 is YYNGEE. This CDR3 has 17 residues. V was cut by 2 bases and J by 2 bases, with 17 bases left in between. The CDR3 loop reads CASSVSGVPTAGNTIYF. For the CDR3, the DNA is TGTGCCAGCAGCGTTTCAGGGGTACCTACCGCTGGAAACACCATATATTTT.

The genes are TRBV10-3 and TRBJ2-1; 12 nucleotides agree with TRBD1. The CDR3 length is 15 residues. Trimming took 8 bases from V and 6 from J; bases not matched to a gene: 8. The germline CDR1 and CDR2 sequences are ENHRY and SYGVKD. The CDR3 DNA reads TGTGCCATCGCCCGGGACAGGGGGCCTCCCAATGAGCAGTTCTTC. It specifies CAIARDRGPPNEQFF.

This CDR3 is CASRRGTSGPNTGELFF. The CDR3, as DNA: TGTGCCAGCAGGAGGGGTACTAGCGGTCCGAACACCGGGGAGCTGTTTTTT. The chain uses TRBV5-4 and TRBJ2-2; 8 bases are a match to TRBD2. V lost 5 bases and J lost 0; bases outside the gene matches: 9. The length of the CDR3 is 17 residues. From germline, CDR1 is SGHNT and CDR2 YYREEE (reference sequence).

The V and J genes are TRBV5-4 and TRBJ2-1; D ambiguous. CDR3 length: 16 amino acids. Germline values: CDR1 SGHNT, CDR2 YYREEE (reference sequence). Trimming cost V 6 bases and J 0 bases, with 16 bases left between them. The CDR3 reads CASTPVGISSYNEQFF. The CDR3 DNA is TGTGCCAGCACCCCGGTGGGCATTAGCTCCTACAATGAGCAGTTCTTC.

This clone was counted a single time. The chain employs TRBV28 and TRBJ1-2; no clear D. Trimming left V 2 bases short and J 0 bases short, with 4 bases between. The CDR3 spans 13 residues. Per germline, CDR1 MDHEN and CDR2 SYDVKM. The CDR3: CASSLPANYGYTF. The CDR3, as DNA: TGTGCCAGCAGTTTACCAGCTAACTATGGCTACACCTTC.